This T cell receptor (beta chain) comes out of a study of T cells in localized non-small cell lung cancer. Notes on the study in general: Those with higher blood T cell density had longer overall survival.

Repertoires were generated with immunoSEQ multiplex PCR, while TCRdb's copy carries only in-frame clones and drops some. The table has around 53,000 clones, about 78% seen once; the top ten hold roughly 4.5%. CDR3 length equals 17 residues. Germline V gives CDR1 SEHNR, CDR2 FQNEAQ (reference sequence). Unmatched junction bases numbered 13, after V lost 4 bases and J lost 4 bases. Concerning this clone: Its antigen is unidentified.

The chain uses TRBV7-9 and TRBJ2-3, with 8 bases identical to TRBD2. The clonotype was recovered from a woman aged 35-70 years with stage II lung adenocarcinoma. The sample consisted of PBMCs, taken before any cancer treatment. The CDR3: CASSSGVNSGVPDTQYF. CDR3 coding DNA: TGTGCCAGCAGCTCCGGGGTCAATAGCGGGGTGCCAGATACGCAGTATTTT. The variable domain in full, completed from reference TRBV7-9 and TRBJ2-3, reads DTGVSQNPRHKITKRGQNVTFRCDPISEHNRLYWYRQTLGQGPEFLTYFQNEAQLEKSRLLSDRFSAERPKGSFSTLEIQRTEQGDSAMYLCASSSGVNSGVPDTQYFGPGTRLTVL.